This T cell receptor (beta chain) was captured by sequencing in a study of blood T cell repertoires in COVID-19. Overall study: The cDNA or gDNA used as material had been derived from T cells, B-cell-depleted T cells, or PBMCs.

All enrollees were about 18 to 89 years old and from 20 to 30 US areas. Sequencing was performed with immunoSEQ multiplex PCR; in TCRdb, only in-frame clones are kept and a portion is missing. Of about 200,000 clones listed, 80% are singletons. Source material: PBMCs or T cells enriched from blood (not recorded which). This sequence originates from a woman aged 40-49 years with acute COVID-19.

In DNA form, the CDR3 reads TGTGCCAGCAGCTTAAGTTCGGGAGGTGATGGCTACACCTTC. Amino acids: CASSLSSGGDGYTF. The chain couples TRBV11-2 to TRBJ1-2, with unresolved D. V was clipped by 2 bases and J by 6 bases, with 13 bases between them. Germline V gene data show CDR1 as SGHAT and CDR2 as FQNNGV. The length of the CDR3 is 14 residues.